The 25 T cell receptor beta chains given below trace back to one sample, sequenced in a study of cytomegalovirus exposure and HLA in healthy donors. 13 Jbeta primers and 60 Vbeta primers were used for the PCR. Method: immunoSEQ multiplex PCR; TCRdb's copy keeps in-frame clones and lacks some. Among some 170,000 clones listed, 65% to 80% were seen once. What was sequenced was PBMCs. All receptors derive from a man in his forties in good health and CMV-seronegative.

This clone came up many times. The rearrangement links TRBV29-1 to TRBJ2-2; 10 bases are shared with TRBD1. The germline V gene encodes CDR1 SQVTM and CDR2 ANQGSEA. J gave up 7 bases and V 6 bases, and 5 bases lay outside the gene matches. The CDR3 has 13 residues. The chain's CDR3 is CSVPGQGIGELFF. The CDR3 nucleotides read TGCAGCGTCCCGGGACAGGGGATCGGGGAGCTGTTTTTT.

This clone was seen a few times. This chain uses TRBV4-2 with TRBJ2-5, with TRBD2 matching over 7 bases. The junction had 13 bases not matched to a gene; V was cut back by 1 base and J by 2 bases. Germline CDR1 LGHNA, CDR2 YNFKEQ. This CDR3 comprises 18 residues. Written as DNA, the CDR3 is TGTGCCAGCAGCCAAGTGGGTCACACGGGGGGAGTTCAAGAGACCCAGTACTTC. It yields the protein CASSQVGHTGGVQETQYF.

This rearrangement joins TRBV7-2 to TRBJ1-2, with D hard to call. In germline, CDR1 is SGHTA, CDR2 FQGNSA. Trimming took off 5 bases at V and 2 bases at J, with 12 bases between the two ends. The CDR3 is 14 residues long. The CDR3 loop is CASSLQILNYGYTF. CDR3 DNA: TGTGCCAGCAGCCTACAGATTCTAAACTATGGCTACACCTTC.

This clone has only one observation. The chain joins TRBV19 to TRBJ1-5; D is undetermined. V was cut by 1 base and J by 3 bases, with 10 bases left in between. The CDR3 extends over 15 amino acids. The germline V gene has CDR1 LNHDA and CDR2 SQIVND (reference sequence). The CDR3 loop reads CASSIAGGPNQPQHF. CDR3 bases: TGTGCCAGTAGTATAGCCGGCGGCCCCAATCAGCCCCAGCATTTT.

The rearrangement uses TRBV28 and TRBJ2-2; 11 bases match TRBD1. The J segment lost 3 bases and the V segment lost 6 bases, leaving 9 bases of the junction unmatched. Per germline, CDR1 MDHEN and CDR2 SYDVKM. The CDR3 has 17 amino acids. The DNA for the CDR3 is TGTGCCAGCAGCCCACCGGGACAGGGGGGGGACACCGGGGAGCTGTTTTTT. Residues: CASSPPGQGGDTGELFF.

The V and J genes are TRBV5-6 and TRBJ2-1, with 9 positions matching TRBD1. Trimming removed 5 bases from V and 8 bases from J; junction bases left unmatched: 5. Germline loops: CDR1 SGHDT, CDR2 YYEEEE. CDR3 size: 13 residues. In DNA, the CDR3 is TGTGCCAGCAGTCCGGACAGGGGCTATGAGCAGTTCTTC. The encoded protein is CASSPDRGYEQFF.

The chain couples TRBV6-6 to TRBJ1-6; 10 bases line up with TRBD1. There are 14 residues in the CDR3. Per the germline V gene, CDR1 is MNHNY and CDR2 is SVGAGI (reference sequence). With 6 bases clipped from V and 13 bases from J, the junction kept 9 bases outside the gene matches. Written as DNA, the CDR3 is TGTGCCAGCAGCCCGGGACAGGGGTTTTCCCCCCTCCACTTT. It yields the protein CASSPGQGFSPLHF.

The chain uses TRBV28 and TRBJ2-7; possible D gene TRBD2, 6 bases. This CDR3 comprises 13 residues. V lost 7 bases to trimming and J lost 5 bases, with 15 bases between them. Germline values: CDR1 MDHEN, CDR2 SYDVKM. The CDR3 here is CASKEQGGNEQYF. The CDR3 region has the DNA TGTGCCAGCAAGGAGCAGGGAGGTAACGAGCAGTACTTC.

J is TRBJ1-2 and V is TRBV6-5; tentative D call: TRBD1 (5 bases). The CDR3 is made up of 13 amino acids. Germline V gives CDR1 MNHEY, CDR2 SVGAGI. The V end lost 6 bases, the J end lost 8 bases, and 16 bases lay between the germline ends. CDR3 protein: CASSYTRGVGYTF. CDR3 DNA: TGTGCCAGCAGCTATACACGGGGGGTCGGCTACACCTTC.

The J gene is TRBJ1-2, the V gene TRBV4-1, with TRBD1 matching 8 bases. V trimming: 0 bases; J trimming: 7 bases; junction bases outside the gene matches: 4. The V gene's germline CDR1 is MGHRA and CDR2 YSYEKL. The CDR3 has 14 amino acids. In nucleotides, the CDR3 is TGCGCCAGCAGCCAAGAGGACAGGGTCGGTGGCTACACCTTC. Encoded protein: CASSQEDRVGGYTF.

The chain recombines TRBV5-5 with TRBJ2-7, with D tentatively TRBD1 (6 bases). Germline V gene sequence: CDR1 SGHKS, CDR2 YYEKEE (reference sequence). Trimming took off 5 bases at V and 2 bases at J, with 17 bases between the two ends. CDR3 length: 15 amino acids. CDR3 protein: CASRSLRTATYEQYF. In DNA, the CDR3 is TGTGCCAGCAGGTCCCTCCGGACAGCAACCTACGAGCAGTACTTC.

The chain combines TRBV11-3 with TRBJ2-2; D is perhaps TRBD1 (6 bases). The CDR3 is made up of 14 amino acids. Trimming shortened V by 5 bases and J by 4 bases, and 11 bases separated the two germline ends. CDR1 and CDR2 (germline): SGHNT, YENEEA. CDR3 amino acids: CASSHRVGTGELFF. The DNA of the CDR3 is TGTGCCAGCAGCCACAGGGTAGGCACCGGGGAGCTGTTTTTT.

V usage is TRBV7-3 and J usage is TRBJ2-1; 7 positions match TRBD1. J lost 7 bases, V lost 4 bases, and 4 bases had no gene match. The germline gives CDR1 SGHTA, CDR2 FQGTGA. The CDR3 loop spans 13 amino acids. The CDR3 DNA sequence: TGTGCCAGCAGCTCAGGGGGTCAGAATGAGCAGTTCTTC. Translated: CASSSGGQNEQFF.

This clone has a single count. The CDR3 nucleotides are TGTGCCAGCAGCTCGGGGGGCCCCCACAATGAGCAGTTCTTC. This sequence encodes CASSSGGPHNEQFF. The chain carries TRBV5-4 and TRBJ2-1, with D maybe TRBD2 (7 bases). The V and J ends lost 3 bases and 5 bases respectively, with 12 bases between them. The CDR3 covers 14 residues. CDR1 and CDR2 from the germline V gene are SGHNT and YYREEE (reference sequence).

The genes are TRBV10-1 and TRBJ2-3, with TRBD1 identical over 7 bases. J was trimmed by 6 bases and V by 2 bases; bases with no gene match: 8. This CDR3 spans 15 amino acids. CDR1 and CDR2 from the germline V gene are WNHNN and SYGVQD (reference sequence). For the CDR3, the DNA is TGCGCCAGCAGTGAGCCAAGACAGGGAAAGGATACGCAGTATTTT. Translated: CASSEPRQGKDTQYF.

The chain couples TRBV27 to TRBJ2-7; 7 nucleotides align to TRBD2. This CDR3 is 15 amino acids long. The ends lost 4 bases at V and 3 bases at J; junction bases unmatched: 9. CDR1 and CDR2 (germline): MNHEY, SMNVEV (reference sequence). CDR3 in amino acids: CASSSPSGALYEQYF. CDR3 DNA sequence: TGTGCCAGCAGTTCCCCCAGCGGGGCCCTCTACGAGCAGTACTTC.

J is TRBJ1-3 and V is TRBV5-1; D unclear. V was cut by 2 bases and J by 0 bases, with 12 bases left in between. The CDR3 contains 16 residues. The germline gives CDR1 SGHRS, CDR2 YFSETQ. The DNA for the CDR3 is TGCGCCAGCAGCTTAGGAAGGACTACCTCTGGAAACACCATATATTTT. Translated, it gives CASSLGRTTSGNTIYF.

V and J are TRBV6-5 and TRBJ2-1; D may be TRBD2 (6 bases). The length of the CDR3 is 15 residues. V was cut by 0 bases and J by 6 bases, with 12 bases left in between. Per germline, CDR1 MNHEY and CDR2 SVGAGI. The CDR3 DNA follows: TGTGCCAGCAGTTACTCAGCCGGGGAGGCCAATGAGCAGTTCTTC. Translated: CASSYSAGEANEQFF.

This chain links TRBV7-9 with TRBJ1-3, with D perhaps matching TRBD1 (5 bases). Per germline, CDR1 SEHNR and CDR2 FQNEAQ (reference sequence). V shed 2 bases and J shed 1 base, with 9 bases lying between them. The CDR3 totals 15 residues. In nucleotides, the CDR3 is TGTGCCAGCAGCTTAATGCAGGGATCTGGAAACACCATATATTTT. Amino acid sequence: CASSLMQGSGNTIYF.

This clone appeared a single time. The rearrangement joins TRBV28 to TRBJ1-2; D gene unclear. Trimming left V 9 bases short and J 7 bases short, with 24 bases between. Germline loops: CDR1 MDHEN, CDR2 SYDVKM. The CDR3 covers 15 residues. CDR3 nucleotide sequence: TGTGCCAGTGACCTCCCCGACCCGGGGAGAGGTGGCTACACCTTC. This encodes CASDLPDPGRGGYTF.

J is TRBJ1-1 and V is TRBV18; TRBD1 is a possible D gene (6 bases). The CDR3 contains 14 residues. Germline V gene lookup returns CDR1 KGHSH and CDR2 LQKENI. Deletions cut 2 bases from V and 5 bases from J, with 12 bases between. CDR3 in amino acids: CASSPLTGLTEAFF. DNA of the CDR3: TGTGCCAGCTCACCATTAACAGGGCTTACTGAAGCTTTCTTT.

The chain employs TRBV15 and TRBJ2-1; D is possibly TRBD2 (5 bases). The CDR3 covers 15 residues. V was trimmed by 0 bases and J by 0 bases, leaving 6 bases between them. Germline loops: CDR1 LNHNV, CDR2 YYDKDF (reference sequence). The CDR3 protein is CATSREGSSYNEQFF. The DNA for the CDR3 is TGTGCCACCAGCAGAGAGGGGAGCTCCTACAATGAGCAGTTCTTC.

The V gene is TRBV7-9, the J gene TRBJ2-6; perhaps TRBD1 as D (5 bases). Trimming stripped 5 bases from V and 0 bases from J, with 11 bases between. Germline V CDR1 and CDR2: SEHNR, FQNEAQ (reference sequence). The CDR3 is 16 residues long. The CDR3 bases are TGTGCCAGCAGCCCCACAGGACCCTCTGGGGCCAACGTCCTGACTTTC. As protein: CASSPTGPSGANVLTF.

The V and J genes are TRBV6-1 and TRBJ1-4, with D hard to call. Germline values: CDR1 MNHNS, CDR2 SASEGT. V was shortened by 8 bases and J by 3 bases, with 10 bases between the two germline ends. The CDR3 has 13 amino acids. CDR3 sequence: CASRVLPNEKLFF. Here the CDR3 DNA reads TGTGCCAGCCGGGTACTGCCTAATGAAAAACTGTTTTTT.

In its sample, this clone was seen once. V and J are TRBV30 and TRBJ1-3; 9 positions agree with TRBD1. With V trimmed by 5 bases and J by 3 bases, 5 bases remained unmatched. From germline, CDR1 is GTSNPN and CDR2 SVGIG (reference sequence). The CDR3 consists of 14 residues. CDR3: CAWGRTGVGNTIYF. DNA for the CDR3: TGTGCCTGGGGCCGGACAGGGGTTGGAAACACCATATATTTT.